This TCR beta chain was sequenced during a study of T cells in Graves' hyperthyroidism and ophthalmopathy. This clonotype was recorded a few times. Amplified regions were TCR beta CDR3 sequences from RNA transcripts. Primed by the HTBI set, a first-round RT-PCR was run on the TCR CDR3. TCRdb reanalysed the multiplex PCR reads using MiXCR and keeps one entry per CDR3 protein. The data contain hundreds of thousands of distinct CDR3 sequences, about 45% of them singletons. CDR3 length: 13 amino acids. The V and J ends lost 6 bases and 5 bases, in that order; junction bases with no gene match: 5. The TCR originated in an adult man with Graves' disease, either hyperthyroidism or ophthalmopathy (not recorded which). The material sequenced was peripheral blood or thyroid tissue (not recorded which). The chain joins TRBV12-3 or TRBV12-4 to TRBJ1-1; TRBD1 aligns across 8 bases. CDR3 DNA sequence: TGTGCCAGCAGCCCGGGACAGGCAACTGAAGCTTTCTTT. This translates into CASSPGQATEAFF.